This TCR beta chain originates from a study of blood T cell repertoires in COVID-19. Whole-study context: Sources were T cells, B-cell-depleted T cells, or PBMCs; the material itself was cDNA or gDNA.

V trimming: 6 bases; J trimming: 0 bases; junction bases outside the gene matches: 7. The CDR3 sequence is 14 residues long. Germline CDR1 is SQVTM and CDR2 is ANQGSEA. Per the original data handling: Reference gene primer amplification yielded estimated nucleated cell counts. This table comes from immunoSEQ multiplex PCR, and its TCRdb copy is limited to in-frame clones, with some not included. V, J and clone size are those of that table, while D and trimming were read from the DNA. The sample holds 60,000 to 75,000 clones; around nine tenths are singletons and the top ten take about 1.4%. Sequenced input: peripheral blood. The chain combines TRBV29-1 with TRBJ1-2, with TRBD1 matching 7 bases. The source is a human donor in a cohort sampled during active COVID-19. The CDR3 sequence: CSVPRTGTNYGYTF. CDR3 in DNA: TGCAGCGTGCCCCGGACAGGTACTAACTATGGCTACACCTTC. The full variable domain, with the rest looked up from reference TRBV29-1 and TRBJ1-2, is SAVISQKPSRDICQRGTSLTIQCQVDSQVTMMFWYRQQPGQSLTLIATANQGSEATYESGFVIDKFPISRPNLTFSTLTVSNMSPEDSSIYLCSVPRTGTNYGYTFGSGTRLTVV.